Below, 7 T cell receptor beta chains from the same sample are listed, as sequenced in a study of blood T cell repertoires in COVID-19. TCRdb's table, derived via immunoSEQ multiplex PCR, lists solely in-frame clones and lacks some. Of fewer than 60,000 clones in the sample, roughly 80% were seen once. Material: peripheral blood. The receptors stem from an elderly woman with acute or convalescent COVID-19.

The rearrangement uses TRBV10-3 and TRBJ2-1, with TRBD1 identical over 8 bases. Germline CDR1 ENHRY, CDR2 SYGVKD. The V and J ends lost 4 bases and 4 bases, in that order; junction bases with no gene match: 3. This CDR3 region has 14 residues. The CDR3 DNA follows: TGTGCCATCAGTGTGGGACAGGCTTACAATGAGCAGTTCTTC. Translation: CAISVGQAYNEQFF.

DNA of the CDR3: TGTGCCAGCATGTACGGAGCAACTAATGAAAAACTGTTTTTT. This codes for CASMYGATNEKLFF. The genes are TRBV6-5 and TRBJ1-4, with no clear D. V was pared by 7 bases and J by 0 bases, with 9 bases between. The CDR3 runs to 14 residues. The germline V gene has CDR1 MNHEY and CDR2 SVGAGI.

The chain has TRBV3-1 (or the pseudogene TRBV3-2) and TRBJ2-7, with 11 nucleotides matching TRBD2. Germline V gives CDR1 LGHDT, CDR2 YNNKEL (reference sequence). The CDR3 has 15 residues. V lost 2 bases and J lost 0; bases outside the gene matches: 0. CDR3 coding DNA: TGTGCCAGCAGCCAAACTAGCGGGGGCTCCTACGAGCAGTACTTC. Its translation: CASSQTSGGSYEQYF.

This clone was detected a few times. The rearrangement links TRBV5-5 to TRBJ2-1; no clear D gene. CDR1 SGHKS and CDR2 YYEKEE come from the germline V gene (reference sequence). This CDR3 contains 14 residues. V was trimmed by 0 bases and J by 8 bases, leaving 12 bases between them. This CDR3 reads CASSLVPGVDEQFF. CDR3 nucleotides: TGTGCCAGCAGCTTGGTGCCGGGTGTCGATGAGCAGTTCTTC.

This chain links TRBV7-2 with TRBJ1-1; 9 bases map to TRBD1. V lost 2 bases and J lost 11; bases outside the gene matches: 15. This CDR3 is built from 16 residues. CDR1 and CDR2 from the germline V gene are SGHTA and FQGNSA. CDR3 DNA sequence: TGTGCCAGCAGCTTAAGTGCGGGGACAGGGACGGCTGGGGCTTTCTTT. It is translated as CASSLSAGTGTAGAFF.

The chain carries TRBV5-1 and TRBJ2-7; 9 bases are shared with TRBD1. Per the germline V gene, CDR1 is SGHRS and CDR2 is YFSETQ. The CDR3 runs to 14 residues. Germline trimming cut 5 bases from V and 5 bases from J; bases unmatched to any gene: 8. CDR3 nucleotide sequence: TGCGCCAGCAGACTCGGACAGGGGAACCACGAGCAGTACTTC. It encodes CASRLGQGNHEQYF. The entire variable domain, with the rest obtained from reference TRBV5-1 and TRBJ2-7, is as follows: KAGVTQTPRYLIKTRGQQVTLSCSPISGHRSVSWYQQTPGQGLQFLFEYFSETQRNKGNFPGRFSGRQFSNSRSEMNVSTLELGDSALYLCASRLGQGNHEQYFGPGTRLTVT.

About this clone: At one end the junction does not follow the germline gene, possibly because of a read error. In DNA, the CDR3 is TGTGCCAGCAGCTTGGCAGGAAGTAAGAGCATAGATACGCAGTATTTT. It is translated as CASSLAGSKSIDTQYF. The chain is built from TRBV5-4 and TRBJ2-3; no reliable D call. The CDR3 sequence is 16 residues long. CDR1 is SGHNT, CDR2 YYREEE, per germline (reference sequence).